The rows below give T cell receptor beta chains drawn from one sample of a study of blood T cell repertoires in COVID-19. TCRdb keeps only in-frame clones here, not all; method: immunoSEQ multiplex PCR. The sample holds about 440,000 clones, less than 95% seen once. Input material: PBMCs or T cells enriched from blood (not recorded which). The receptors shown here come from a young man who had recovered from COVID-19. Each CDR3 is given with its conserved first and last residue. The D gene is left open where the match is weak. Clone size appears in some rows only: once, few, many, or a class for an expanded clone.

cdr3_nt cdr3_aa j_call v_call clone_size d_call
TGTGCCAGCAGTTTCTCCGGACTAGCGACTGACAATGAGCAGTTCTTC CASSFSGLATDNEQFF TRBJ2-1 TRBV28 NA TRBD2
TGTGCCAGCAGTGAAGGCAGGGGCTATGGCTACACCTTC CASSEGRGYGYTF TRBJ1-2 TRBV6-1 NA NA
TGTGCCAGCAGCCAACTAGCGGGAGGCTCGAACACCGGGGAGCTGTTTTTT CASSQLAGGSNTGELFF TRBJ2-2 TRBV3-1/TRBV3-2 NA TRBD2
TGTGCCAGCAGCGTAGGTACTAGCGGGACCGACACGCAGTATTTT CASSVGTSGTDTQYF TRBJ2-3 TRBV9 NA TRBD2
TGTGCCAGCAGCGGCGGGGGGGAGATTTGGAATACGCAGTATTTT CASSGGGEIWNTQYF TRBJ2-3 TRBV5-4 few TRBD2
TGTGCCAGCAGTTTATGGGGACAGGGCGGGGGCAATCAGCCCCAGCATTTT CASSLWGQGGGNQPQHF TRBJ1-5 TRBV27 NA TRBD1
TGCGCCAGCAGCACGACTAGCGGACAAGAGACCCAGTACTTC CASSTTSGQETQYF TRBJ2-5 TRBV5-1 NA TRBD2
TGTGCCAGCAGCTTAGTACTAGCGGGAAGAAATGAGCAGTTCTTC CASSLVLAGRNEQFF TRBJ2-1 TRBV7-9 NA TRBD2
TGTGCCAGCAGCTCTGGGACAGTCTCCGGCAATGAGCAGTTCTTC CASSSGTVSGNEQFF TRBJ2-1 TRBV6-5 NA TRBD1
TGTGCCAGCAGCTTGACAGGGAACTATGGCTACACCTTC CASSLTGNYGYTF TRBJ1-2 TRBV28 NA TRBD1
TGTGCCAGCAGTCCCCGAGGTAGCGGTCTTCCCTACGAGCAGTACTTC CASSPRGSGLPYEQYF TRBJ2-7 TRBV28 NA NA
TGCGCCAGCAGCTTGGGACAGCCTTTCAGGAATGTGAACACTGAAGCTTTCTTT CASSLGQPFRNVNTEAFF TRBJ1-1 TRBV5-1 NA NA
TGTGCCAGCAGTTGGGGGACAAGAGAGCAGTACTTC CASSWGTREQYF TRBJ2-7 TRBV6-5 NA NA
TGTGCCAGCACGGGGACAGGCCGCACAGATACGCAGTATTTT CASTGTGRTDTQYF TRBJ2-3 TRBV28 NA TRBD1
TGTGCCTGGGGGGAGGCTGAAGCTTTCTTT CAWGEAEAFF TRBJ1-1 TRBV30 once NA
TGTGCCAGCAGCCAAGTCATAGCGGGAGGGTCAGATACGCAGTATTTT CASSQVIAGGSDTQYF TRBJ2-3 TRBV4-2 NA TRBD2
TGTGCCAGCAGTCCCGGGACAGGTCCCTACGAGCAGTACTTC CASSPGTGPYEQYF TRBJ2-7 TRBV27 NA TRBD1
TGTGCCAGCAGCTTTTTAGCGGGAGACCAGAGGTACAATGAGCAGTTCTTC CASSFLAGDQRYNEQFF TRBJ2-1 TRBV5-6 NA TRBD2
TGTGCCAGCAGCCCTAGCGGGAGGGGCCAAGAGACCCAGTACTTC CASSPSGRGQETQYF TRBJ2-5 TRBV6-6 NA TRBD2
TGTGCCAGCAGTTCCCCGCAGACAGGGGCCCACGAGCAGTACTTC CASSSPQTGAHEQYF TRBJ2-7 TRBV27 NA TRBD1
TGTGCCACCAGGGGAGGGGGTGGAAAAGGGACCGGGGAGCTGTTTTTT CATRGGGGKGTGELFF TRBJ2-2 TRBV15 NA NA
TGTGCCAGCAGCTTATTGGTGTCTAGCGGGAGGGAGCAGTATTTT CASSLLVSSGREQYF TRBJ2-3 TRBV7-3 NA TRBD2
TGTGCCAGCAGCTTACGGCAAGGGCCGAGCGGAAGGTACTATGGCTACACCTTC CASSLRQGPSGRYYGYTF TRBJ1-2 TRBV11-2 NA NA
TGCAGTGCTAGTTCGGCCGGAGGCAATCAGCCCCAGCATTTT CSASSAGGNQPQHF TRBJ1-5 TRBV20-1 NA NA
TGTGCCTGGAGTGTACCCGGGACAGGGGTACGTCAGCCCCAGCATTTT CAWSVPGTGVRQPQHF TRBJ1-5 TRBV30 NA TRBD1
TGTGCCAGCTCACTCATGAGGGAATCCGAGCAGTACTTC CASSLMRESEQYF TRBJ2-7 TRBV18 NA NA
TGTGCCAGCGGGACAGGGAAGAACACTGAAGCTTTCTTT CASGTGKNTEAFF TRBJ1-1 TRBV12-3/TRBV12-4 NA TRBD1